The 23 T cell receptor beta chains reported below all come from one sample, sequenced in a study of OX40 agonist ivuxolimab in advanced cancers. Measured with immunoSEQ multiplex PCR; TCRdb has only the in-frame clones, and not every one. The sample holds about 32,000 clones, around 81% seen once. Specimen: CD4+ or CD8+ T cells sorted from blood, collected in a trial of the OX40 agonist ivuxolimab. These receptors came from an adult with an advanced solid tumor such as melanoma, head and neck, liver or kidney cancer.

V gene TRBV15 combines with J gene TRBJ2-7; D ambiguous. This CDR3 comprises 12 residues. Germline CDR1 LNHNV, CDR2 YYDKDF (reference sequence). V was clipped by 0 bases and J by 9 bases, with 9 bases between them. CDR3 sequence reads: CATSRDSVRQYF. CDR3 DNA: TGTGCCACCAGCAGAGACTCCGTGAGGCAGTACTTC.

The chain recombines TRBV19 with TRBJ2-1; TRBD2 matches at 7 bases. Trimming at V came to 4 bases and at J to 10 bases, leaving 7 bases not matched to a gene. The CDR3 is 13 amino acids. Looked up from germline, CDR1 is LNHDA and CDR2 is SQIVND (reference sequence). The CDR3 DNA sequence: TGTGCCAGTAGTACCCCCCAGCGGGGCGAGCAGTTCTTC. Translating gives CASSTPQRGEQFF.

The chain combines TRBV7-2 with TRBJ2-2; D tentatively reads TRBD1 or TRBD2 (5 bases each). Looked up from germline, CDR1 is SGHTA and CDR2 is FQGNSA. Trimming shortened V by 5 bases and J by 2 bases, and 12 bases separated the two germline ends. The CDR3 loop spans 15 amino acids. The CDR3 reads CASSLRGLNTGELFF. In DNA form, the CDR3 reads TGTGCCAGCAGCCTCCGGGGCCTAAACACCGGGGAGCTGTTTTTT. The whole variable domain, filled in from reference TRBV7-2 and TRBJ2-2, reads GAGVSQSPSNKVTEKGKDVELRCDPISGHTALYWYRQSLGQGLEFLIYFQGNSAPDKSGLPSDRFSAERTGGSVSTLTIQRTQQEDSAVYLCASSLRGLNTGELFFGEGSRLTVL.

V usage is TRBV27 and J usage is TRBJ1-5; D gene unclear. This CDR3 is built from 11 residues. V was cut by 4 bases and J by 7 bases, with 5 bases left in between. CDR1 and CDR2 (germline): MNHEY, SMNVEV (reference sequence). The CDR3 coding sequence is TGTGCCAGCAGTTATCCGCAGCCCCAGCATTTT. This sequence encodes CASSYPQPQHF.

V usage is TRBV6-1 and J usage is TRBJ2-1, with 11 bases that match TRBD2. Losses at the gene ends were 2 bases for V and 7 bases for J; bases not matched to a gene: 7. The CDR3 has 16 amino acids. CDR1 MNHNS and CDR2 SASEGT come from the germline V gene. CDR3 nucleotides: TGTGCCAGCAGTGAACAACTAGCGGGAGTTACGAATGAGCAGTTCTTC. Translated, it gives CASSEQLAGVTNEQFF.

This chain uses TRBV5-8 with TRBJ2-5; the D gene is possibly TRBD1 (6 bases). V gave up 4 bases and J gave up 3 bases, with 10 bases separating them. Looked up from germline, CDR1 is SGHTS and CDR2 is YDEGEE. There are 13 residues in the CDR3. CDR3 region: CASSLGAKETQYF. As DNA, the CDR3 is TGTGCCAGCAGCCTGGGGGCGAAAGAGACCCAGTACTTC.

V gene TRBV5-1 combines with J gene TRBJ1-1, with D hard to call. CDR3 length: 15 residues. CDR1 is SGHRS, CDR2 YFSETQ, per germline. V dropped 0 bases and J dropped 0 bases, with 9 bases sitting between them. The CDR3 sequence is CASSLELGLNTEAFF. The CDR3 coding sequence is TGCGCCAGCAGCTTGGAACTGGGATTGAACACTGAAGCTTTCTTT.

The genes are TRBV5-6 and TRBJ2-1; 8 bases fit TRBD2. The CDR3 sequence is 14 residues long. The junction had 8 bases not matched to a gene; V was cut back by 5 bases and J by 7 bases. Germline V gene data show CDR1 as SGHDT and CDR2 as YYEEEE. CDR3 in amino acids: CASSFGLATNEQFF. CDR3 coding DNA: TGTGCCAGCAGTTTTGGACTAGCAACGAATGAGCAGTTCTTC.

This chain uses TRBV25-1 with TRBJ1-1; D is perhaps TRBD1 (5 bases). The length of the CDR3 is 13 residues. The V end lost 8 bases, the J end lost 3 bases, and 13 bases lay between the germline ends. Germline V gene sequence: CDR1 MGHDK, CDR2 SYGVNS. CDR3 sequence reads: CASFPSGHTEAFF. CDR3 DNA: TGTGCCAGCTTCCCCTCGGGGCACACTGAAGCTTTCTTT.

The chain joins TRBV5-8 to TRBJ1-2; TRBD1 is a possible D gene (6 bases). The CDR3 is 13 residues long. Trimming removed 4 bases at V and 4 bases at J, with 11 bases between. The germline gives CDR1 SGHTS, CDR2 YDEGEE. The chain's CDR3 is CASSLTGFYGYTF. The CDR3 region has the DNA TGTGCCAGCAGCCTGACAGGTTTCTATGGCTACACCTTC.

The gene calls are TRBV27 and TRBJ1-5; D not resolved. Between the trimmed V and J ends, which lost 2 bases and 9 bases, there was a span of 11 bases. CDR1 and CDR2 (germline): MNHEY, SMNVEV (reference sequence). The CDR3 loop spans 13 amino acids. CDR3 nucleotides: TGTGCCAGCAGTTTAGGTAGTGCGGGGCCCCAGCATTTT. It yields the protein CASSLGSAGPQHF.

This clone was observed a handful of times. The chain carries TRBV5-1 and TRBJ1-2; D is unclear. The V gene's germline CDR1 is SGHRS and CDR2 YFSETQ. There are 17 residues in the CDR3. Trimming took off 4 bases at V and 5 bases at J, with 24 bases between the two ends. Here the CDR3 reads CASSPGVRSIGRYGYTF. The CDR3 nucleotides are TGCGCCAGCAGCCCCGGAGTAAGGTCTATAGGTCGGTATGGCTACACCTTC.

V and J are TRBV11-2 and TRBJ1-1; D possibly corresponds to TRBD1 (5 bases). Germline-derived CDR1 and CDR2 are SGHAT and FQNNGV. Trimming removed 5 bases from V and 5 bases from J, with 12 bases in between. The CDR3 sequence is 13 residues long. In DNA, the CDR3 is TGTGCCAGCAGCGTCGGACAAGCGACTGAAGCTTTCTTT. This translates into CASSVGQATEAFF.

V usage is TRBV11-2 and J usage is TRBJ2-3; TRBD1 matches at 9 bases. Trimming took 5 bases from V and 6 from J; bases not matched to a gene: 12. The CDR3 is made up of 16 amino acids. The germline V gene encodes CDR1 SGHAT and CDR2 FQNNGV. Here the CDR3 DNA reads TGTGCCAGCAGCCCCCGGACAGGGGCCGTCCGGGATACGCAGTATTTT. Protein sequence: CASSPRTGAVRDTQYF.

The chain uses TRBV7-2 and TRBJ2-6, with D possibly being TRBD1 (6 bases). Germline V lookup: CDR1 SGHTA, CDR2 FQGNSA. V dropped 4 bases and J dropped 3 bases, with 10 bases sitting between them. The CDR3 spans 15 residues. DNA for the CDR3: TGTGCCAGCAGCTGGGGGCGCGGTGGGGCCAACGTCCTGACTTTC. Amino acid sequence: CASSWGRGGANVLTF.

This chain connects TRBV30 to TRBJ2-4; TRBD2 agrees at 8 bases. The CDR3 extends over 17 amino acids. Per the germline V gene, CDR1 is GTSNPN and CDR2 is SVGIG (reference sequence). The ends lost 2 bases at V and 8 bases at J; junction bases unmatched: 17. This CDR3 is CAWSMGTGGPTPDIQYF. The DNA of the CDR3 is TGTGCCTGGAGTATGGGGACGGGAGGGCCGACTCCGGACATTCAGTACTTC. Based on the CDR3 plus reference TRBV30 and TRBJ2-4, the full variable domain is SQTIHQWPATLVQPVGSPLSLECTVEGTSNPNLYWYRQAAGRGLQLLFYSVGIGQISSEVPQNLSASRPQDRQFILSSKKLLLSDSGFYLCAWSMGTGGPTPDIQYFGAGTRLSVL.

The genes are TRBV15 and TRBJ1-6, with 9 bases that match TRBD1. The CDR3 length is 17 residues. Germline-derived CDR1 and CDR2 are LNHNV and YYDKDF (reference sequence). The V segment lost 3 bases and the J segment 0 bases; nucleotides outside the gene matches: 3. The CDR3 nucleotides read TGTGCCACCAGCAGCGGGACAGGGAGCTCCTATAATTCACCCCTCCACTTT. Encoded protein: CATSSGTGSSYNSPLHF.

The J gene is TRBJ1-5, the V gene TRBV10-2; the D gene is possibly TRBD1 (6 bases). V shed 8 bases and J shed 4 bases, with 15 bases lying between them. CDR3 length equals 14 residues. Germline CDR1 and CDR2: WSHSY and SAAADI. DNA for the CDR3: TGCGCCAGCGGGGGCCGAGGGAGGAATCAGCCCCAGCATTTT. This translates into CASGGRGRNQPQHF.

This clone was detected only once. The V gene is TRBV25-1, the J gene TRBJ1-4; D call uncertain. Germline V gives CDR1 MGHDK, CDR2 SYGVNS. CDR3 size: 12 residues. Trimming removed 1 base at V and 8 bases at J, with 5 bases between. The CDR3 DNA sequence: TGTGCCAGCAGTGAATTAGGGGAAAAACTGTTTTTT. Protein sequence: CASSELGEKLFF.

The gene calls are TRBV9 and TRBJ1-3; D ambiguous. The V end lost 3 bases, the J end lost 3 bases, and 19 bases lay between the germline ends. Germline V gene lookup returns CDR1 SGDLS and CDR2 YYNGEE. The CDR3 loop spans 17 amino acids. CDR3 in amino acids: CASSAAGGWLLGNTIYF. DNA for the CDR3: TGTGCCAGCAGCGCAGCGGGTGGATGGTTACTTGGAAACACCATATATTTT.

The J gene is TRBJ2-3, the V gene TRBV18; D gene unclear. Per the germline V gene, CDR1 is KGHSH and CDR2 is LQKENI. Trimming removed 1 base from V and 0 bases from J, with 11 bases in between. There are 16 residues in the CDR3. The CDR3 bases are TGTGCCAGCTCACCACATCCGCCGTCGAGCACAGATACGCAGTATTTT. This encodes CASSPHPPSSTDTQYF.

The chain combines TRBV6-1 with TRBJ2-1; a possible D gene is TRBD2 (6 bases). The CDR3 is 15 amino acids. V was shortened by 10 bases and J by 4 bases, with 20 bases between the two germline ends. Germline V gene sequence: CDR1 MNHNS, CDR2 SASEGT. CDR3 nucleotides: TGTGCCACCACCCTTGGTGGCGGGGCGTACAATGAGCAGTTCTTC. Protein product: CATTLGGGAYNEQFF.

The rearrangement uses TRBV29-1 and TRBJ1-2; 7 bases agree with TRBD1. Germline V gene lookup returns CDR1 SQVTM and CDR2 ANQGSEA. Trimming at V came to 3 bases and at J to 1 base, leaving 11 bases not matched to a gene. This CDR3 contains 16 residues. Here the CDR3 reads CSVDAGGTVLNYGYTF. The CDR3 nucleotides are TGCAGCGTTGACGCGGGGGGGACAGTGCTTAACTATGGCTACACCTTC.